Below, 15 T cell receptor beta chains from the same sample are listed, as sequenced in a study of blood T cell repertoires in COVID-19. The method was immunoSEQ multiplex PCR; TCRdb's version includes in-frame clones alone and lacks a portion of them. This table holds 95,000 to 150,000 clones, over 80% found once. The sequencing sample was made of peripheral blood. These receptors were collected from a woman aged 65 to 85 with acute or convalescent COVID-19.

This clone was picked up one time. This rearrangement joins TRBV6-6 to TRBJ1-2; 9 bases fit TRBD1. The CDR3 extends over 13 amino acids. Per the germline V gene, CDR1 is MNHNY and CDR2 is SVGAGI (reference sequence). The J segment lost 3 bases and the V segment lost 7 bases, leaving 3 bases of the junction unmatched. DNA of the CDR3: TGTGCCAGCACCCGGGACAGGGACTATGGCTACACCTTC. Its translation: CASTRDRDYGYTF.

This chain joins TRBV24-1 and TRBJ1-3; TRBD1 might be the D (5 bases). In germline, CDR1 is KGHDR, CDR2 SFDVKD. This CDR3 spans 13 amino acids. V was clipped by 10 bases and J by 2 bases, with 11 bases between them. The DNA of the CDR3 is TGTGCCACGCAGGGAACCCCTGGAAACACCATATATTTT. This codes for CATQGTPGNTIYF.

This clone came up many times. The chain couples TRBV7-9 to TRBJ2-2, with TRBD2 matching 10 bases. V dropped 5 bases and J dropped 2; count of bases not matched to a gene: 8. Germline V gene sequence: CDR1 SEHNR, CDR2 FQNEAQ (reference sequence). CDR3 length equals 17 residues. CDR3 residues: CASSRTSGPLNTGELFF. DNA of the CDR3: TGTGCCAGCAGCCGGACTAGCGGCCCTCTAAACACCGGGGAGCTGTTTTTT.

The rearrangement uses TRBV10-3 and TRBJ2-7, with TRBD2 matching 15 bases. V shed 6 bases and J 4 bases; nucleotides not matched to a gene: 7. This CDR3 spans 16 amino acids. Per the germline V gene, CDR1 is ENHRY and CDR2 is SYGVKD. The CDR3: CAISRGLAGGGYEQYF. Written as DNA, the CDR3 is TGTGCCATCAGCCGCGGACTAGCGGGGGGGGGATACGAGCAGTACTTC.

The chain joins TRBV28 to TRBJ2-7; TRBD2 might be the D (5 bases). Germline V gene data show CDR1 as MDHEN and CDR2 as SYDVKM. V shed 5 bases and J shed 0 bases, with 11 bases lying between them. The CDR3 runs 14 residues. CDR3 nucleotides: TGTGCCAGCAGTCCCGGGGATCGCTCCTACGAGCAGTACTTC. Translation gives CASSPGDRSYEQYF.

This clone has a single count. This chain links TRBV27 with TRBJ1-1, with D possibly matching TRBD1 (5 bases). V was trimmed by 7 bases and J by 0 bases, leaving 12 bases between them. The CDR3 covers 14 residues. CDR1 is MNHEY, CDR2 SMNVEV, per germline (reference sequence). The CDR3 protein is CASKGTGVNTEAFF. The CDR3 DNA sequence: TGTGCCAGCAAGGGGACGGGGGTGAACACTGAAGCTTTCTTT.

The J gene is TRBJ2-3, the V gene TRBV6-5; D is perhaps TRBD1 (5 bases). This CDR3 contains 14 residues. The V end lost 6 bases, the J end lost 3 bases, and 13 bases lay between the germline ends. Germline V gene sequence: CDR1 MNHEY, CDR2 SVGAGI. Here the CDR3 DNA reads TGTGCCAGCAGCGGGTGGCAGGGTACAGATACGCAGTATTTT. It yields the protein CASSGWQGTDTQYF.

The chain employs TRBV5-8 and TRBJ1-6; D ambiguous. CDR3 length: 14 amino acids. Germline V lookup: CDR1 SGHTS, CDR2 YDEGEE. V lost 5 bases, J lost 3 bases, and 9 bases lay in between. The CDR3, as DNA: TGTGCCAGCAGTGCGGGGAGCTATAATTCACCCCTCCACTTT. Its translation: CASSAGSYNSPLHF.

The genes are TRBV19 and TRBJ1-4, with no clear D. This CDR3 has 12 residues. Germline CDR1 LNHDA, CDR2 SQIVND (reference sequence). V lost 7 bases and J lost 4, with 7 bases in between. The CDR3 here is CASTGDNEKLFF. CDR3 sequence (DNA): TGTGCCAGTACAGGTGATAATGAAAAACTGTTTTTT.

Here the CDR3 reads CASISLTHNSPLHF. The CDR3, as DNA: TGTGCCAGCATCAGTTTAACCCACAATTCACCCCTCCACTTT. The chain uses TRBV12-1 and TRBJ1-6; the D segment call TRBD1 is taken from the table without a DNA check. TRBV12-1 is a pseudogene segment. The CDR3 is 14 amino acids.

The chain has TRBV2 and TRBJ1-6, with D maybe TRBD1 (6 bases). CDR1 is SNHLY, CDR2 FYNNEI, per germline. The ends were cut back, 7 bases at V and 8 bases at J, with 12 bases in the middle. The CDR3 runs 13 residues. CDR3 nucleotides: TGTGCCAGCAAGGCGGGGGCATATTCACCCCTCCACTTT. Translating it yields CASKAGAYSPLHF.

The gene calls are TRBV5-4 and TRBJ2-3, with D perhaps TRBD2 (7 bases). The CDR3 is made up of 17 amino acids. Trimming cost V 0 bases and J 3 bases, with 17 bases left between them. Germline V gene data show CDR1 as SGHNT and CDR2 as YYREEE (reference sequence). The CDR3 DNA is TGTGCCAGCAGCTTGGGACTTCGAGGGGGGGGGACAGATACGCAGTATTTT. This encodes CASSLGLRGGGTDTQYF.

V and J are TRBV3-1 (or the pseudogene TRBV3-2) and TRBJ1-5, with D possibly matching TRBD1 (5 bases). The germline V gene encodes CDR1 LGHDT and CDR2 YNNKEL (reference sequence). Trimming shortened V by 3 bases and J by 9 bases, and 6 bases separated the two germline ends. The CDR3 length is 11 residues. This CDR3 reads CASSQGGPQHF. The DNA for the CDR3 is TGTGCCAGCAGCCAGGGGGGGCCCCAGCATTTT.

CDR3 nucleotides: TGTGCCAGCAGCCGGACAGGGTGGACTGAAGCTTTCTTT. This gives the protein CASSRTGWTEAFF. The chain uses TRBV7-3 and TRBJ1-1; TRBD1 matches 8 bases. The germline CDR1 and CDR2 sequences are SGHTA and FQGTGA. The CDR3 length is 13 residues. With 5 bases clipped from V and 5 bases from J, the junction kept 4 bases outside the gene matches. Full variable domain (rest looked up from reference TRBV7-3 and TRBJ1-1): GAGVSQTPSNKVTEKGKYVELRCDPISGHTALYWYRQSLGQGPEFLIYFQGTGAADDSGLPNDRFFAVRPEGSVSTLKIQRTERGDSAVYLCASSRTGWTEAFFGQGTRLTVV.

Notes on this clone: Additional DNA sequences in this sample encode the identical CDR3. The chain uses TRBV19 and TRBJ2-5, with 7 bases fitting TRBD2. The CDR3 spans 14 residues. Trimming removed 3 bases from V and 2 bases from J; junction bases left unmatched: 3. Germline assignment: CDR1 LNHDA and CDR2 SQIVND (reference sequence). CDR3 sequence reads: CASSMGGQQETQYF. CDR3 bases: TGTGCCAGTAGTATGGGAGGGCAGCAAGAGACCCAGTACTTC.